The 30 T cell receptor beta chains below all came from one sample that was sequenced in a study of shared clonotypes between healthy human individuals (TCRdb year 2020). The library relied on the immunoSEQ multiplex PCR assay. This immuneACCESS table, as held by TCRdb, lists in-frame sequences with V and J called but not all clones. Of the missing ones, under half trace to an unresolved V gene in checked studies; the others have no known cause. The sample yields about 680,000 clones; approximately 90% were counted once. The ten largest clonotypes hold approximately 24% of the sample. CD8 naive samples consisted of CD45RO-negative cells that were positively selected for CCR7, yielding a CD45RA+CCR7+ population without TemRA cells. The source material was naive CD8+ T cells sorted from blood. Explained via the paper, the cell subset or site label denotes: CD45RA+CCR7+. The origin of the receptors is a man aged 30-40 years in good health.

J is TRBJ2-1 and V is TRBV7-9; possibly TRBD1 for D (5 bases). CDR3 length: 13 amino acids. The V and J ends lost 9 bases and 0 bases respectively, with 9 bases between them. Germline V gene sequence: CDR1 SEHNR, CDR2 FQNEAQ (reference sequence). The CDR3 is CASRGSSYNEQFF. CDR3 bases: TGTGCCAGTAGGGGCAGCTCCTACAATGAGCAGTTCTTC. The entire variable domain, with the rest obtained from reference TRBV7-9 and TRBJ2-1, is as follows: DTGVSQNPRHKITKRGQNVTFRCDPISEHNRLYWYRQTLGQGPEFLTYFQNEAQLEKSRLLSDRFSAERPKGSFSTLEIQRTEQGDSAMYLCASRGSSYNEQFFGPGTRLTVL.

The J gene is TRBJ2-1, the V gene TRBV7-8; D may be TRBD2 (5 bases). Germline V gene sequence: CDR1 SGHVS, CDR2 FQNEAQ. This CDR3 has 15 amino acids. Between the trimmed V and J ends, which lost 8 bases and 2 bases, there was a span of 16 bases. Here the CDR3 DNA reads TGTGCCAGCGGCCCCAACGGGAACACCTACAATGAGCAGTTCTTC. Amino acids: CASGPNGNTYNEQFF.

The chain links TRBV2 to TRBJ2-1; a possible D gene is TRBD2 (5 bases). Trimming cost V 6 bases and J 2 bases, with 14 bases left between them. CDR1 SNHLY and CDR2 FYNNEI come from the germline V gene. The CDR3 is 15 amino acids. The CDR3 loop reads CASRVGGSAYNEQFF. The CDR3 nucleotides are TGTGCCAGCAGGGTCGGTGGGAGCGCCTACAATGAGCAGTTCTTC.

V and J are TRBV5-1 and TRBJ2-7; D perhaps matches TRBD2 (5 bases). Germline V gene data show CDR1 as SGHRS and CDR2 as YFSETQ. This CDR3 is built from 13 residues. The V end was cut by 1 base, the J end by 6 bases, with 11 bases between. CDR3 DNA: TGCGCCAGCAGCTTGTACGGGGATTCCGAGCAGTACTTC. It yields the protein CASSLYGDSEQYF.

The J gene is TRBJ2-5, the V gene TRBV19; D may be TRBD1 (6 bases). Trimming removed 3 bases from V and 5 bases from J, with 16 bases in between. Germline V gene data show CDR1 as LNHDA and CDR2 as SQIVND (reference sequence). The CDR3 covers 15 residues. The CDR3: CASSMGSGGGETQYF. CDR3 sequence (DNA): TGTGCCAGTAGTATGGGCTCTGGGGGCGGGGAGACCCAGTACTTC.

The DNA for the CDR3 is TGTGCCAGCAGCTTTTCGGGGTACCAAGAGACCCAGTACTTC. This sequence encodes CASSFSGYQETQYF. The genes are TRBV11-2 and TRBJ2-5; D may be TRBD2 (5 bases). The CDR3 consists of 14 residues. The V end lost 3 bases, the J end lost 0 bases, and 8 bases lay between the germline ends. The germline CDR1 and CDR2 sequences are SGHAT and FQNNGV.

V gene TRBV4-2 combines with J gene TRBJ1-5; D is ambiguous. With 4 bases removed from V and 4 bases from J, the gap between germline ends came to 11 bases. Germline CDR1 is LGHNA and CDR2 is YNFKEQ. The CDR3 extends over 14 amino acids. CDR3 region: CASSPDPGNQPQHF. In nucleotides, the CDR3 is TGTGCCAGCAGCCCGGACCCAGGTAATCAGCCCCAGCATTTT.

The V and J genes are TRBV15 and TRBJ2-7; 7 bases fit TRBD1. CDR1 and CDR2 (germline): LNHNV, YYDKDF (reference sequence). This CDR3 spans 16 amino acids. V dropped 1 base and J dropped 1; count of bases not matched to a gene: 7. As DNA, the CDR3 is TGTGCCACCAGCAGAGGTCTAGGGGGCACTTCCTACGAGCAGTACTTC. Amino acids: CATSRGLGGTSYEQYF.

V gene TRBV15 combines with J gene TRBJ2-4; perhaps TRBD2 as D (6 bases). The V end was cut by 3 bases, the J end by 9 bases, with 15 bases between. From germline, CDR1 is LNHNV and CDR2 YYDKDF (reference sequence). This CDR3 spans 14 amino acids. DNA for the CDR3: TGTGCCACCAGCAGTCTAGAGGGAGCGGGCATTCAGTACTTC. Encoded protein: CATSSLEGAGIQYF.

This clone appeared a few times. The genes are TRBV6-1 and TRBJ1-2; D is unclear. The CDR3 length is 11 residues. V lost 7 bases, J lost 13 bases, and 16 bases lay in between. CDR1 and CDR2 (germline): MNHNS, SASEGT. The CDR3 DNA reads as TGTGCCAGCACCGAAGGAGTGGTCTGCACCTTC. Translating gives CASTEGVVCTF.

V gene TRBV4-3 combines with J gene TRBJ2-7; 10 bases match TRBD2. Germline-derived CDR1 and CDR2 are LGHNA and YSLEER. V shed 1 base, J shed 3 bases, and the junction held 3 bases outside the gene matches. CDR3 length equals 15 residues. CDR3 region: CASSQGLAGLYEQYF. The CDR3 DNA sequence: TGCGCCAGCAGCCAAGGACTAGCGGGCCTCTACGAGCAGTACTTC.

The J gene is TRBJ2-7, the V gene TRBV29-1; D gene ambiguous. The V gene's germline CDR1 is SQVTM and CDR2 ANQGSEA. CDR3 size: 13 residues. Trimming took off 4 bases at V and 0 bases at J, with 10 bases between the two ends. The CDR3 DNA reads TGCAGCGTTGTTTGGGCCTTCTCCTACGAGCAGTACTTC. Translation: CSVVWAFSYEQYF.

DNA for the CDR3: TGCAGCGCCCCAGGGACGGTGAACACTGAAGCTTTCTTT. It is translated as CSAPGTVNTEAFF. The chain is built from TRBV29-1 and TRBJ1-1; D possibly corresponds to TRBD1 (5 bases). V lost 7 bases and J 0 bases, leaving 12 bases between the germline ends. The CDR3 is 13 residues long. CDR1 and CDR2 (germline): SQVTM, ANQGSEA.

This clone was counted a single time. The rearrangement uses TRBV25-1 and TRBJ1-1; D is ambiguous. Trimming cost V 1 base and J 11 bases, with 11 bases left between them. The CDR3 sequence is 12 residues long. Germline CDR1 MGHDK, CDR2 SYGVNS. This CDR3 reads CASSEWVGWAFF. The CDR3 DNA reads TGTGCCAGCAGTGAATGGGTAGGGTGGGCTTTCTTT.

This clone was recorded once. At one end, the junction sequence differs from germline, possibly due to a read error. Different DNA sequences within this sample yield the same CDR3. DNA for the CDR3: TGTGCTAGCAGTTACCTGGAGGAACAGGGCCTCACCTTC. It yields the protein CASSYLEEQGLTF. The V gene is TRBV6-5, the J gene TRBJ1-2; a possible D gene is TRBD1 (6 bases). The CDR3 covers 13 residues. CDR1 and CDR2 (germline): MNHEY, SVGAGI.

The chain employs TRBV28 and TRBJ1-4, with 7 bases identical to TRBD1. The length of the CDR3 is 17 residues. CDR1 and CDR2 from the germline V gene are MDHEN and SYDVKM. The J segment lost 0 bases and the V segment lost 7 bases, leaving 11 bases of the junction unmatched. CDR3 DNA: TGTGCCAGCACCGGGGGGGGGACAGTGGCAACTAATGAAAAACTGTTTTTT. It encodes CASTGGGTVATNEKLFF.

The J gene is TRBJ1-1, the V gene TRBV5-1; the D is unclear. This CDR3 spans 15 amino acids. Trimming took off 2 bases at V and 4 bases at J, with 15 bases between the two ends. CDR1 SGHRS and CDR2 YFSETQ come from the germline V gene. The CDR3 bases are TGCGCCAGCAGCTTCTTTCTGGGTTCAAGCACTGAAGCTTTCTTT. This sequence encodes CASSFFLGSSTEAFF.

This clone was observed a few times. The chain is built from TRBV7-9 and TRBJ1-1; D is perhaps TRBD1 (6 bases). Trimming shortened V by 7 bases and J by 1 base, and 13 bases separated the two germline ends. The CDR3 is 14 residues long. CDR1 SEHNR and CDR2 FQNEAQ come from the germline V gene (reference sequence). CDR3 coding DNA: TGTGCCAGCACCCTAGGGGGAGGGAACACTGAAGCTTTCTTT. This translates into CASTLGGGNTEAFF.

This chain's CDR3 is CASRPSGRGDTQYF. In DNA form, the CDR3 reads TGTGCCAGCAGACCTAGCGGGAGAGGAGATACGCAGTATTTT. This chain joins TRBV27 and TRBJ2-3; 10 bases map to TRBD2. Trimming cost V 6 bases and J 5 bases; bases outside gene matches: 5. CDR3 length: 14 amino acids. CDR1 and CDR2 from the germline V gene are MNHEY and SMNVEV (reference sequence).

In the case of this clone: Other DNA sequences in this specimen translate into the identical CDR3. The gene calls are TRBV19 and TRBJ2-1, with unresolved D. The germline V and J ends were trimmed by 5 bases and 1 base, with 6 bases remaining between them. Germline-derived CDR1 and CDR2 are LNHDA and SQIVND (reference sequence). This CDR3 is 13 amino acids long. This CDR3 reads CASSWGSYNEQFF. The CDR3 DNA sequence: TGTGCCAGTAGTTGGGGATCCTACAATGAGCAGTTCTTC.

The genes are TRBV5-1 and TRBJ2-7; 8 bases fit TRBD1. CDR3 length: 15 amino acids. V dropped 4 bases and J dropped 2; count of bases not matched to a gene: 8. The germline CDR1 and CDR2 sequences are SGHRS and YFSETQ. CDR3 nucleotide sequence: TGCGCCAGCAGCATTAGAGACAGGGGAGCCTACGAGCAGTACTTC. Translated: CASSIRDRGAYEQYF.

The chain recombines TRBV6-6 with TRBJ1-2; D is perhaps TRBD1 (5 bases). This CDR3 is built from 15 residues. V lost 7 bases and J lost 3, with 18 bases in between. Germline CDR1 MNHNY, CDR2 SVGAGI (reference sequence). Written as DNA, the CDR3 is TGTGCCAGCATCCCCTACGTAGGACATCACTATGGCTACACCTTC. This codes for CASIPYVGHHYGYTF.

DNA of the CDR3: TGTGCCAGCAGTCAGGGGACAGGGCGGTACGAGCAGTACTTC. Encoded protein: CASSQGTGRYEQYF. The chain is built from TRBV27 and TRBJ2-7, with TRBD1 identical over 9 bases. The CDR3 contains 14 residues. After removal of 5 bases from V and 4 bases from J, the junction contained 6 bases not matched to a gene. CDR1 is MNHEY, CDR2 SMNVEV, per germline (reference sequence).

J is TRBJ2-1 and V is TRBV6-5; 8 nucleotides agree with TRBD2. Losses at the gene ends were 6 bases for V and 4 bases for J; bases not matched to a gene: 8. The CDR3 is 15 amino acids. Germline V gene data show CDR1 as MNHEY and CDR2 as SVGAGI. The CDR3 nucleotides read TGTGCCAGCAGCCGTACGACTAGCGAGTACAATGAGCAGTTCTTC. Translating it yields CASSRTTSEYNEQFF.

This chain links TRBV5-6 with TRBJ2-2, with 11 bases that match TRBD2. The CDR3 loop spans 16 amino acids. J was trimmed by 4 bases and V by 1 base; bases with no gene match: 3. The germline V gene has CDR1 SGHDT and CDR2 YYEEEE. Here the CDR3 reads CASSLRLAGGTGELFF. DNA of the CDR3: TGTGCCAGCAGCTTGCGTCTAGCGGGAGGCACCGGGGAGCTGTTTTTT.

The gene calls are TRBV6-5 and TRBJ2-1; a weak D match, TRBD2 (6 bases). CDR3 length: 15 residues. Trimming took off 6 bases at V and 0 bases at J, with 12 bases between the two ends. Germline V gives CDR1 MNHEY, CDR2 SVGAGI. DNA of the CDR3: TGTGCCAGCAGAATAGCGGTGAACTCCTACAATGAGCAGTTCTTC. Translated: CASRIAVNSYNEQFF.

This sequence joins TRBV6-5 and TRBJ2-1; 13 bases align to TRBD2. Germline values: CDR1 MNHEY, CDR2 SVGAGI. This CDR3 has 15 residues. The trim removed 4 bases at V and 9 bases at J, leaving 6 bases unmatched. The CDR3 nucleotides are TGTGCCAGCAGTTCACTAGCGGGAGGGCCTATTGAGCAGTTCTTC. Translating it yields CASSSLAGGPIEQFF.

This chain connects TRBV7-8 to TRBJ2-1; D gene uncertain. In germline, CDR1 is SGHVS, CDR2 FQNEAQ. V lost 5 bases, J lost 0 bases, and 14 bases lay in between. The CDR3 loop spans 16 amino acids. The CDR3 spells CASSVTIRSSYNEQFF. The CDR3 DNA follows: TGTGCCAGCAGCGTCACTATCAGGAGCTCCTACAATGAGCAGTTCTTC. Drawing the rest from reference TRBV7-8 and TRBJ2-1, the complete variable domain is GAGVSQSPRYKVAKRGQDVALRCDPISGHVSLFWYQQALGQGPEFLTYFQNEAQLDKSGLPSDRFFAERPEGSVSTLKIQRTQQEDSAVYLCASSVTIRSSYNEQFFGPGTRLTVL.

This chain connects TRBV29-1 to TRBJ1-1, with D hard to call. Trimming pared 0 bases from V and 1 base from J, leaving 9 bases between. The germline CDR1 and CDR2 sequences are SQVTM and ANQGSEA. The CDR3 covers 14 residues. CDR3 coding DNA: TGCAGCGTTGAAGACAGCGGAGAGAACACTGAAGCTTTCTTT. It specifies CSVEDSGENTEAFF.

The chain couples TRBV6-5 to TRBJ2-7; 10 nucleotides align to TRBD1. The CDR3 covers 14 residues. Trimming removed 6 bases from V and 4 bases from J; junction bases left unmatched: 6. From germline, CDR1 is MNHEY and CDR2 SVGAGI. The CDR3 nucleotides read TGTGCCAGCAGAAGACAGGGGGCGTTTTACGAGCAGTACTTC. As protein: CASRRQGAFYEQYF.